The 18 T cell receptor beta chains in this list originate from one sample, sequenced in a study of T cells in Graves' hyperthyroidism and ophthalmopathy. TCR beta CDR3 region amplification was performed from RNA transcripts. The HTBI primer set was used in a first-round RT-PCR of the TCR CDR3. MiXCR, applied by TCRdb to the multiplex PCR reads, yields one record per CDR3 protein. In the table there are around 190,000 distinct CDR3 sequences, less than 20% of which are singletons. Sequenced material: blood. All receptors come from a woman between 50 and 59 years old with Graves' hyperthyroidism.

This clonotype was seen a few times. The J gene is TRBJ2-7, the V gene TRBV27; D unclear. CDR1 is MNHEY and CDR2 is SMNVEV in the germline V gene (reference sequence). The CDR3 is 14 residues long. The V end lost 4 bases, the J end lost 3 bases, and 13 bases lay between the germline ends. For the CDR3, the DNA is TGTGCCAGCAGTTCCCGTCGTGCAGACTACGAGCAGTACTTC. Translating it yields CASSSRRADYEQYF.

This clonotype was detected ten times or more. The chain carries TRBV30 and TRBJ2-2; D assignment may be TRBD1 or TRBD2 (5 bases each). V lost 8 bases and J lost 3, with 13 bases in between. Germline V gene data show CDR1 as GTSNPN and CDR2 as SVGIG (reference sequence). The CDR3 length is 13 residues. CDR3 in DNA: TGTGCCGAGGGGACGGCCTACACCGGGGAGCTGTTTTTT. Its protein is CAEGTAYTGELFF.

This clonotype has ten or more counts. The J gene is TRBJ2-1, the V gene TRBV3-1, with D possibly matching TRBD2 (7 bases). Germline V CDR1 and CDR2: LGHDT, YNNKEL (reference sequence). There are 17 residues in the CDR3. The V gene lost 2 bases and the J gene lost 4 bases, with 18 bases spanning the gap. The CDR3 loop reads CASSQHPGGYTYNEQFF. As DNA, the CDR3 is TGTGCCAGCAGCCAACATCCGGGGGGCTACACATACAATGAGCAGTTCTTC.

This chain uses TRBV28 with TRBJ2-1, with TRBD1 matching 9 bases. Germline loops: CDR1 MDHEN, CDR2 SYDVKM. Unmatched junction bases numbered 7, after V lost 1 base and J lost 6 bases. This CDR3 contains 16 residues. The CDR3 sequence: CASSLLGQGLVNEQFF. The CDR3 DNA follows: TGTGCCAGCAGTTTATTGGGACAGGGATTGGTCAATGAGCAGTTCTTC.

A word on this clonotype: At one boundary the junction diverges from the germline segment, which might be a read error. CDR3 residues: CASSPYPGTGAFF. The CDR3, as DNA: TGTGCCAGCAGTCCCTACCCCGGTACTGGAGCTTTCTTT. The V and J genes are TRBV27 and TRBJ1-1, with D unresolved. CDR3 length: 13 amino acids. Germline values: CDR1 MNHEY, CDR2 SMNVEV (reference sequence).

The table lists this clonotype with many counts. The CDR3 here is CASSSDRGTNNEQFF. DNA of the CDR3: TGTGCCAGCAGCTCGGACAGGGGGACAAACAATGAGCAGTTCTTC. J is TRBJ2-1 and V is TRBV13, with 10 bases aligning to TRBD1. The CDR3 length is 15 residues. Germline loops: CDR1 PRHDT, CDR2 FYEKMQ (reference sequence). Trimming removed 4 bases from V and 5 bases from J; junction bases left unmatched: 5.

This clonotype was detected a few times. V is TRBV25-1 and J is TRBJ2-7, with a weak D call TRBD2 (6 bases). V was shortened by 5 bases and J by 5 bases, with 25 bases between the two germline ends. Per germline, CDR1 MGHDK and CDR2 SYGVNS. The CDR3 spans 17 residues. CDR3 loop: CASSLHGGIVNVDEQYF. CDR3 sequence (DNA): TGTGCCAGCAGTCTCCATGGGGGGATTGTTAACGTCGACGAGCAGTACTTC.

This clonotype has a handful of counts. The V call is TRBV30, the J call TRBJ2-1; 13 positions match TRBD2. The CDR3 has 16 residues. The V gene's germline CDR1 is GTSNPN and CDR2 SVGIG (reference sequence). V lost 3 bases, J lost 2 bases, and 4 bases stayed unmatched. For the CDR3, the DNA is TGTGCCTGGAGGACTAGCGGGAGGAGTCCCTACAATGAGCAGTTCTTC. Protein: CAWRTSGRSPYNEQFF.

The table lists this clonotype with many counts. The gene calls are TRBV3-1 and TRBJ1-2; D gene ambiguous. CDR3 length: 12 amino acids. Germline values: CDR1 LGHDT, CDR2 YNNKEL (reference sequence). Deletions cut 8 bases from V and 4 bases from J, with 11 bases between. The CDR3: CASRGVGYGYTF. The CDR3 coding sequence is TGTGCCAGCCGCGGGGTGGGCTATGGCTACACCTTC.

This sequence joins TRBV19 and TRBJ2-1; weak D call: TRBD2 (6 bases). The CDR3 length is 20 residues. V was clipped by 5 bases and J by 0 bases, with 26 bases between them. Germline-derived CDR1 and CDR2 are LNHDA and SQIVND (reference sequence). This CDR3 reads CASSPRGSGASAPSYNEQFF. The DNA for the CDR3 is TGTGCCAGTAGTCCCCGGGGTAGCGGCGCTTCAGCCCCCTCCTACAATGAGCAGTTCTTC.

This clonotype has a handful of counts. CDR3 residues: CASRSVNQPQHF. CDR3 in DNA: TGTGCCAGCCGGTCAGTTAATCAGCCCCAGCATTTT. This sequence joins TRBV7-3 and TRBJ1-5; D unclear. The CDR3 has 12 amino acids. Trimming left V 8 bases short and J 4 bases short, with 9 bases between. Per the germline V gene, CDR1 is SGHTA and CDR2 is FQGTGA.

This clonotype was counted at least ten times. The rearrangement links TRBV29-1 to TRBJ2-3, with 10 bases fitting TRBD2. The J segment lost 2 bases and the V segment lost 7 bases, leaving 9 bases of the junction unmatched. Germline CDR1 is SQVTM and CDR2 is ANQGSEA. The CDR3 is 15 residues long. In DNA form, the CDR3 reads TGCAGCGCAGTTGGACTAGCGGACCTCACAGATACGCAGTATTTT. Encoded protein: CSAVGLADLTDTQYF.

Many counts were recorded for this clonotype. The gene calls are TRBV2 and TRBJ2-2; TRBD2 agrees at 11 bases. Per the germline V gene, CDR1 is SNHLY and CDR2 is FYNNEI. V lost 6 bases and J lost 5; bases outside the gene matches: 8. CDR3 length: 16 residues. This CDR3 is CASSVSGRAGTGELFF. CDR3 sequence (DNA): TGTGCCAGCAGCGTTAGCGGGAGGGCCGGGACCGGGGAGCTGTTTTTT.

A remark on this clonotype: A much larger clone differs from this one at a single base, so this may be a read error. This sequence joins TRBV12-3 or TRBV12-4 and TRBJ1-5; 8 positions agree with TRBD1. Trimming removed 7 bases from V and 2 bases from J; junction bases left unmatched: 4. The CDR3 is 14 amino acids. CDR3 in amino acids: CASTTGVGNQPQHF. In nucleotides, the CDR3 is TGTGCCAGCACGACAGGGGTAGGCAATCAGCCCCAGCATTTT.

This clonotype was counted between two and nine times. V gene TRBV5-1 combines with J gene TRBJ1-1; D call uncertain. The CDR3 spans 14 residues. The V and J ends lost 5 bases and 6 bases respectively, with 17 bases between them. CDR1 is SGHRS and CDR2 is YFSETQ in the germline V gene. The DNA for the CDR3 is TGCGCCAGCAGTCTAATCACCGGGATCGCTGAAGCTTTCTTT. Its translation is CASSLITGIAEAFF.

This clonotype showed up many times. The V and J genes are TRBV9 and TRBJ2-5; D possibly corresponds to TRBD1 (6 bases). Deletions cut 1 base from V and 6 bases from J, with 16 bases between. Germline V gene sequence: CDR1 SGDLS, CDR2 YYNGEE. This CDR3 comprises 15 residues. This CDR3 reads CASSVSGRGSQTQYF. The CDR3 DNA sequence: TGTGCCAGCAGCGTATCTGGCAGGGGTAGTCAGACCCAGTACTTC.

J is TRBJ1-1 and V is TRBV2; D unclear. Per the germline V gene, CDR1 is SNHLY and CDR2 is FYNNEI. The CDR3 consists of 13 residues. The V end was cut by 6 bases, the J end by 0 bases, with 8 bases between. For the CDR3, the DNA is TGTGCCAGCAGGTATACTCTGAACACTGAAGCTTTCTTT. Protein product: CASRYTLNTEAFF. The variable domain in full, with the rest retrieved from reference TRBV2 and TRBJ1-1, is EPEVTQTPSHQVTQMGQEVILRCVPISNHLYFYWYRQILGQKVEFLVSFYNNEISEKSEIFDDQFSVERPDGSNFTLKIRSTKLEDSAMYFCASRYTLNTEAFFGQGTRLTVV.

This sequence joins TRBV6-1 and TRBJ2-7, with D maybe TRBD1 (6 bases). The V end lost 7 bases, the J end lost 3 bases, and 13 bases lay between the germline ends. The germline CDR1 and CDR2 sequences are MNHNS and SASEGT. The CDR3 is made up of 13 amino acids. The CDR3 DNA reads TGTGCCAGCACGGACAGCCTCGGCTACGAGCAGTACTTC. It yields the protein CASTDSLGYEQYF.